The T cell receptor beta chain under discussion was sequenced for a study of long-term antiretroviral therapy in people with HIV. Whole-study findings and limits: Transplant-donor-level diversity was not reached after ART, though diversity increased. Missing from the dataset were any data on ART adherence, viral resistance or therapy changes. The study collected blood between the mid-2000s and the late 2010s, possibly under older ART regimens.

V was clipped by 0 bases and J by 4 bases, with 8 bases between them. Germline assignment: CDR1 WNHNN and CDR2 SYGVQD (reference sequence). CDR3 size: 14 residues. Note on this clone: What it recognizes is unknown.

Survey level was the resolution at which the v3.0 immunoSEQ assay ran. Measured with immunoSEQ multiplex PCR; TCRdb has only the in-frame clones, and not every one. The sample lists some 17,000 clones, around 80% occurring once. J is TRBJ2-3 and V is TRBV10-1; weak D call: TRBD2 (5 bases). The source material was unsorted PBMCs, sampled 0.3 years before starting antiretroviral therapy. The clonotype was recovered from a man aged 45 to 65 with HIV. CDR3 DNA sequence: TGCGCCAGCAGTGAGTCAGTGGAGGCAGATACGCAGTATTTT. Protein: CASSESVEADTQYF.